The present T cell receptor beta chain was sequenced within a study of beta chain features in type 1 diabetes. This clone appeared a few times. The antigen is not known. In all sorted populations, purity surpassed 95%. The study's findings and limits: PCR might pick shorter templates more often, in the same way for patients and controls. More deletions and fewer insertions at VDJ junctions were found in patients with type 1 diabetes.

Germline trimming cut 6 bases from V and 9 bases from J; bases unmatched to any gene: 13. Germline V gene data show CDR1 as MNHNS and CDR2 as SASEGT. CDR3 length equals 14 residues. All of the isolated RNA was reverse transcribed, so expressed TCRB transcripts were sequenced. TCRdb's copy holds only in-frame clones and misses some; the assay was immunoSEQ multiplex PCR. The sample includes a few hundred thousand clones, roughly an eighth of them seen just once. The chain links TRBV6-1 to TRBJ1-1; 7 bases line up with TRBD1. Sequencing was carried out using naive CD4+ T cells from blood. The receptor was derived from a man younger than 35 in good health. In DNA form, the CDR3 reads TGTGCCAGCAGGGGAAAGACAGGGCCTCGGAAAGCTTTCTTT. This gives the protein CASRGKTGPRKAFF.